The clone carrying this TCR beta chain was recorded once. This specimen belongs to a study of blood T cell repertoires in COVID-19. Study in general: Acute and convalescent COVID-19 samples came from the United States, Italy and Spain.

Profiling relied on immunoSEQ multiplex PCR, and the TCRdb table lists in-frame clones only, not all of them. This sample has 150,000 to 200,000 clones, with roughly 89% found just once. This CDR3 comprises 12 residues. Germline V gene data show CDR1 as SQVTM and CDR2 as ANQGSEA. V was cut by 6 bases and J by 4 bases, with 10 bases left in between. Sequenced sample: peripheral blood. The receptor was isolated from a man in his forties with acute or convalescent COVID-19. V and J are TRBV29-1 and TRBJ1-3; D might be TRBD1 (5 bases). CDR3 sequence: CSVGGTGNTIYF. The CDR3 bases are TGCAGCGTGGGGGGGACCGGAAACACCATATATTTT.